These 19 T cell receptor beta chains were sequenced from one sample in a study of T-cell reconstitution after alpha-beta-depleted transplantation in children. The TCRbeta library was prepared with unique molecular identifiers. TCRdb re-called the PCR reads through MiXCR, storing one row per CDR3 protein. This sample has some 200,000 distinct CDR3 sequences; about a tenth occur once, and the top ten carry around 6%. The sequencing here drew on PBMCs from the stem cell graft donor, taken from the stem cell graft. These receptors came from a human donor who donated a stem cell graft to a child with acute lymphoblastic leukemia.

The chain couples TRBV28 to TRBJ2-1; 8 bases line up with TRBD1. Germline values: CDR1 MDHEN, CDR2 SYDVKM. The CDR3 is 16 amino acids. The V gene end was trimmed by 3 bases and the J gene end by 3 bases; junction bases not matched to a gene: 7. Here the CDR3 reads CASSFIRGQGYNEQFF. CDR3 coding DNA: TGTGCCAGCAGTTTTATCCGAGGACAGGGCTACAATGAGCAGTTCTTC.

The chain carries TRBV6-5 and TRBJ2-2, with 7 bases lining up with TRBD2. This CDR3 is built from 15 residues. The V gene's germline CDR1 is MNHEY and CDR2 SVGAGI. With V trimmed by 2 bases and J by 5 bases, 5 bases remained unmatched. DNA of the CDR3: TGTGCCAGCAGTTACCGGGACTACCCAACCGGGGAGCTGTTTTTT. Amino acid sequence: CASSYRDYPTGELFF.

The sample holds many counts of this clonotype. The V call is TRBV5-1, the J call TRBJ2-1; no firm D call. CDR3 size: 11 residues. Trimming took off 2 bases at V and 7 bases at J, with 4 bases between the two ends. Germline CDR1 SGHRS, CDR2 YFSETQ. CDR3 amino acids: CASSFLNEQFF. CDR3 nucleotides: TGCGCCAGCAGCTTCTTAAATGAGCAGTTCTTC.

This clonotype turned up a few times. The chain couples TRBV29-1 to TRBJ2-1; 9 bases agree with TRBD2. The CDR3 has 12 amino acids. Germline V gives CDR1 SQVTM, CDR2 ANQGSEA. CDR3 region: CRTSGPYNEQFF. The CDR3 nucleotides are TGCAGGACTAGCGGCCCCTACAATGAGCAGTTCTTC.

At least ten counts were recorded for this clonotype. The rearrangement uses TRBV18 and TRBJ2-7; the D is unclear. The CDR3 totals 13 residues. CDR1 KGHSH and CDR2 LQKENI come from the germline V gene. Trimming removed 6 bases at V and 2 bases at J, with 11 bases between. The CDR3 sequence is CASSPRSPYEQYF. The CDR3 region has the DNA TGTGCCAGCTCCCCGCGCAGTCCCTACGAGCAGTACTTC.

This clonotype was seen ten or more times. This sequence joins TRBV6-1 and TRBJ2-1; 14 nucleotides match TRBD2. Germline CDR1 and CDR2: MNHNS and SASEGT. The CDR3 covers 17 residues. V gave up 4 bases and J gave up 6 bases; unmatched junction bases: 8. The CDR3 loop is CASSGLGLAGGRNEQFF. CDR3 bases: TGTGCCAGCAGTGGACTAGGACTAGCGGGGGGTCGCAATGAGCAGTTCTTC.

The sample holds many counts of this clonotype. The genes are TRBV19 and TRBJ1-1; D may be TRBD1 (5 bases). The CDR3 totals 16 residues. Trimming left V 6 bases short and J 3 bases short, with 20 bases between. Germline assignment: CDR1 LNHDA and CDR2 SQIVND (reference sequence). The CDR3 bases are TGTGCCAGTAGAAAGCCGGGACGGCCATCGTACACTGAAGCTTTCTTT. This gives the protein CASRKPGRPSYTEAFF.

This clonotype has a count of ten or more. The rearrangement links TRBV27 to TRBJ1-5, with D possibly matching TRBD1 (5 bases). In germline, CDR1 is MNHEY, CDR2 SMNVEV (reference sequence). The CDR3 covers 14 residues. The ends were cut back, 3 bases at V and 4 bases at J, with 10 bases in the middle. The CDR3 coding sequence is TGTGCCAGCAGTTTGAGGGGTCATAATCAGCCCCAGCATTTT. Protein sequence: CASSLRGHNQPQHF.

This clonotype was detected many times. The chain has TRBV5-1 and TRBJ2-1; 8 nucleotides line up with TRBD1. The CDR3 is 16 amino acids. Germline-derived CDR1 and CDR2 are SGHRS and YFSETQ. Trimming removed 0 bases from V and 4 bases from J; junction bases left unmatched: 6. The CDR3 loop is CASSLDDRGRYNEQFF. In nucleotides, the CDR3 is TGCGCCAGCAGCTTGGATGACAGGGGACGGTACAATGAGCAGTTCTTC.

This clonotype was seen ten or more times. CDR3 residues: CASSYSTYEQYF. As DNA, the CDR3 is TGTGCCAGCAGCTACAGTACCTACGAGCAGTACTTC. The chain employs TRBV7-2 and TRBJ2-7; D not certain. CDR1 and CDR2 (germline): SGHTA, FQGNSA. This CDR3 contains 12 residues. V lost 4 bases and J lost 2, with 6 bases in between.

This clonotype showed up just a few times. DNA for the CDR3: TGCAGTGCTCGACAGGGGTGGGGGGACACTGAAGCTTTCTTT. Translating it yields CSARQGWGDTEAFF. V gene TRBV20-1 combines with J gene TRBJ1-1, with 8 bases aligning to TRBD1. The CDR3 spans 14 residues. Germline V gives CDR1 DFQATT, CDR2 SNEGSKA (reference sequence). V shed 5 bases, J shed 3 bases, and the junction held 8 bases outside the gene matches.

The genes are TRBV12-3 or TRBV12-4 and TRBJ1-3; no firm D call. The CDR3 runs 17 residues. Trimming cost V 3 bases and J 4 bases, with 19 bases left between them. DNA for the CDR3: TGTGCCAGCAGTTTTCTTGATATGTTCGGGTTGGGAAACACCATATATTTT. Translating gives CASSFLDMFGLGNTIYF.

This clonotype was observed many times. V usage is TRBV6-1 and J usage is TRBJ2-2; D call uncertain. The CDR3 length is 13 residues. Germline V gene sequence: CDR1 MNHNS, CDR2 SASEGT. V shed 6 bases and J shed 6 bases, with 11 bases lying between them. CDR3 sequence (DNA): TGTGCCAGCAGCTCCTTCGGCCCCGGGGAGCTGTTTTTT. This translates into CASSSFGPGELFF.

This clonotype was found many times. The chain joins TRBV12-3 or TRBV12-4 to TRBJ1-5, with D possibly being TRBD1 (5 bases). The germline V and J ends were trimmed by 1 base and 5 bases, with 6 bases remaining between them. The CDR3 has 13 residues. CDR3: CASSLGGDQPQHF. In DNA, the CDR3 is TGTGCCAGCAGTTTAGGGGGGGATCAGCCCCAGCATTTT.

This clonotype has ten or more counts. The chain combines TRBV11-2 with TRBJ1-1, with 9 bases fitting TRBD1. CDR1 is SGHAT, CDR2 FQNNGV, per germline. The CDR3 length is 16 residues. V trimming: 5 bases; J trimming: 5 bases; junction bases outside the gene matches: 12. Written as DNA, the CDR3 is TGTGCCAGCAGCCCTGGGACAGGGAATGGTAGGACTGAAGCTTTCTTT. Translating it yields CASSPGTGNGRTEAFF.

The chain links TRBV6-5 to TRBJ1-2, with 9 bases matching TRBD1. The CDR3 extends over 15 amino acids. CDR1 MNHEY and CDR2 SVGAGI come from the germline V gene. J gave up 2 bases and V 4 bases, and 5 bases lay outside the gene matches. CDR3 loop: CASSLGTGPNYGYTF. The CDR3 nucleotides read TGTGCCAGCAGTTTGGGGACAGGGCCGAACTATGGCTACACCTTC.

A remark on this clonotype: Just one base apart from a much larger clone, this may be a read error. V is TRBV12-3 or TRBV12-4 and J is TRBJ2-2; TRBD2 matches at 11 bases. The CDR3 is made up of 17 amino acids. This chain's CDR3 is CASSFPGLAAGGGEVFF. CDR3 DNA: TGTGCCAGCAGTTTTCCGGGACTAGCGGCGGGGGGCGGGGAGGTGTTTTTT.

The CDR3, as DNA: TGTGCCAGCAGCTTTGGAGGAAACGGGGAGCTGTTTTTT. Its translation is CASSFGGNGELFF. This chain links TRBV7-2 with TRBJ2-2; D is perhaps TRBD2 (5 bases). V lost 3 bases and J lost 7, with 9 bases in between. The CDR3 runs to 13 residues. Germline lookup yields CDR1 SGHTA and CDR2 FQGNSA.

This clonotype has ten or more counts. The chain joins TRBV5-1 to TRBJ1-1; TRBD1 matches at 9 bases. The V gene end was trimmed by 3 bases and the J gene end by 0 bases; junction bases not matched to a gene: 9. The CDR3 extends over 17 amino acids. Germline V lookup: CDR1 SGHRS, CDR2 YFSETQ. CDR3 DNA: TGCGCCAGCAGCTCGGACAGGGGAAAACATTTGAACACTGAAGCTTTCTTT. Translated, it gives CASSSDRGKHLNTEAFF.